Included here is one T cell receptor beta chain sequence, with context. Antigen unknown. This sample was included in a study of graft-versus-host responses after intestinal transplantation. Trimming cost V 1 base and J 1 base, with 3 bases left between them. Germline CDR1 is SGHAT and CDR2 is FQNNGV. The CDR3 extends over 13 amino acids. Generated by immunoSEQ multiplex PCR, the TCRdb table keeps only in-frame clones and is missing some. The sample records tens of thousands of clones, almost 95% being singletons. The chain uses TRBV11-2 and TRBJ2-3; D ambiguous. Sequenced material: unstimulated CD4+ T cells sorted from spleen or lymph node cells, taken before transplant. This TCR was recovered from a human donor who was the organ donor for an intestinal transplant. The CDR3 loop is CASSLAGTDTQYF. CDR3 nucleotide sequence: TGTGCCAGCAGCTTAGCCGGCACAGATACGCAGTATTTT.